This is a list of T cell receptor beta chains from one sample in a study of cytomegalovirus exposure and HLA in healthy donors. Clones were read by immunoSEQ multiplex PCR, and TCRdb kept only the in-frame ones, dropping some. The profile shows more than 200,000 clones, approximately 70% of them singletons. The sample taken for sequencing was PBMCs. The receptors stem from a man aged 40-55 years in good health and CMV-seropositive. Both conserved end residues are part of each CDR3. The order of the fields is V gene, D gene, clone size, J gene, CDR3 DNA, CDR3 protein. A D gene is named only where the DNA matches it firmly. Clone size is not always given. Where it is, it says once, few, many or a class for expanded clones.

>TRBV5-5|TRBD2|-|TRBJ2-1
TGTGCCAGCAGCTTGGGGGCTAGCGGGACCTACAATGAGCAGTTCTTC
CASSLGASGTYNEQFF
>TRBV7-7|TRBD2|-|TRBJ2-1
TGTGCCAGCAGCCAAGAGCGGGGGCGCTACAATGAGCAGTTCTTC
CASSQERGRYNEQFF
>TRBV6-6|-|-|TRBJ1-2
TGTGCCAGCAGCCCCCCAGGATCCTATGGCTACACCTTC
CASSPPGSYGYTF
>TRBV27|-|few|TRBJ2-2
TGTGCCAGCAGGTGGGGGCGGAACACCGGGGAGCTGTTTTTT
CASRWGRNTGELFF
>TRBV7-2|-|-|TRBJ1-6
TGTGCCAGCAGCTTAGTGGGCTCCGGATTATCACCCCTCCACTTT
CASSLVGSGLSPLHF
>TRBV2|TRBD2|-|TRBJ2-7
TGTGCCAGCAGCCCCGAAGCGGGGGGGCTCGACGAGCAGTACTTC
CASSPEAGGLDEQYF
>TRBV28|-|-|TRBJ1-2
TGTGCCAGCAGTTTTCCCCAGAGACAGTCTAACTATGGCTACACCTTC
CASSFPQRQSNYGYTF
>TRBV18|-|-|TRBJ1-4
TGTGCCAGCTCACCCTGGCAGGGCGCAACTAATGAAAAACTGTTTTTT
CASSPWQGATNEKLFF
>TRBV6-1|-|-|TRBJ2-2
TGTGCCATCGGGGAAAGGGCCGGGGAGCTGTTTTTT
CAIGERAGELFF
>TRBV18|-|-|TRBJ1-1
TGTGCCAGCACCACCCAGGCGAACACTGAAGCTTTCTTT
CASTTQANTEAFF